The rows below give T cell receptor beta chains drawn from one sample of a study of T-cell memory formation after mild COVID-19. In TCRdb, the 5' RACE reads were re-called with MiXCR into one record per CDR3 protein. The profile shows about 620,000 distinct CDR3 sequences, approximately 18% of them singletons. What was sequenced was PBMCs or a T cell subset sorted from them (not recorded which). These receptors were taken from an adult woman who had mild COVID-19 (a few samples of this study predate the infection). Cell type and time point are not known. The CDR3 runs from the conserved cysteine through the conserved F or W. Each record gives: D gene, V gene, CDR3 protein. A D gene is named only where the DNA matches it firmly.

d_call: TRBD1
v_call: TRBV7-9
cdr3_aa: CASSLATGAEAFF

d_call: .
v_call: TRBV6-2/TRBV6-3
cdr3_aa: CASNGVSSYEQYF

d_call: TRBD2
v_call: TRBV2
cdr3_aa: CATGGGIYEQYF

d_call: .
v_call: TRBV5-1
cdr3_aa: CASSFSSASYEQYF

d_call: TRBD1
v_call: TRBV3-1
cdr3_aa: CASSLGQGDTIYF

d_call: TRBD1
v_call: TRBV24-1
cdr3_aa: CATSPSKPGQGQYYEQYF

d_call: TRBD1
v_call: TRBV29-1
cdr3_aa: CSVAPGTGGETQYF

d_call: .
v_call: TRBV2
cdr3_aa: CASGRGSSGANVLTF

d_call: TRBD2
v_call: TRBV18
cdr3_aa: CASSPPASGANEQYF

d_call: TRBD2
v_call: TRBV2
cdr3_aa: CASSERLAEAYEQYF

d_call: TRBD2
v_call: TRBV7-9
cdr3_aa: CASSLGGSGPTYEQYF

d_call: .
v_call: TRBV3-1
cdr3_aa: CASSHPGQIYEQYF

d_call: TRBD2
v_call: TRBV4-3
cdr3_aa: CASSQAGTTQIQYF

d_call: TRBD2
v_call: TRBV11-3
cdr3_aa: CASSPGGDGGDTQYF

d_call: TRBD1
v_call: TRBV18
cdr3_aa: CASSPKAGTGDTQYF

d_call: TRBD1
v_call: TRBV6-1
cdr3_aa: CASTLLGTEYGYTF

d_call: .
v_call: TRBV19
cdr3_aa: CASSIETGGYQPQHF

d_call: .
v_call: TRBV20-1
cdr3_aa: CSARDSGEETGELFF

d_call: .
v_call: TRBV12-3/TRBV12-4
cdr3_aa: CAGSGNGATDTQYF

d_call: .
v_call: TRBV2
cdr3_aa: CASSLTSMGQFF

d_call: .
v_call: TRBV4-2
cdr3_aa: CASSQDWEYYNEQFF

d_call: TRBD2
v_call: TRBV27
cdr3_aa: CASSPLAGTWNEQFF

d_call: .
v_call: TRBV7-9
cdr3_aa: CASSLEGPDYEQYF

d_call: TRBD1
v_call: TRBV5-4
cdr3_aa: CASSSNSGQGTETQYF

d_call: TRBD1
v_call: TRBV12-3/TRBV12-4
cdr3_aa: CASSHRQGAYEQYF

d_call: TRBD1
v_call: TRBV5-1
cdr3_aa: CASSQPGTGAPNTEAFF

d_call: .
v_call: TRBV7-2
cdr3_aa: CASSFVNQPQHF

d_call: .
v_call: TRBV9
cdr3_aa: CASSVGTGMNTEAFF

d_call: TRBD2
v_call: TRBV5-1
cdr3_aa: CASSLAAGGVRSYEQYF

d_call: .
v_call: TRBV4-1
cdr3_aa: CASRGGNNEKLFF

d_call: TRBD2
v_call: TRBV5-8
cdr3_aa: CASTPALAGRKANTGELFF

d_call: .
v_call: TRBV20-1
cdr3_aa: CSARDSRAVGTGELFF

d_call: TRBD2
v_call: TRBV7-6
cdr3_aa: CASSIGEGSYEQYF